This T cell receptor beta chain was retrieved from a study of T-cell reconstitution after alpha-beta-depleted transplantation in children. Study-level points and caveats: T-cell counts and diversity at one year following transplant were attributed mainly to newly produced T cells.

A note on this clonotype: Its matching antigen is unknown.

Germline V lookup: CDR1 SEHNR, CDR2 FQNEAQ (reference sequence). This CDR3 region has 11 residues. Between the trimmed V and J ends, which lost 8 bases and 5 bases, there was a span of 7 bases. The authors prepared the TCRbeta library with unique molecular identifiers. TCRdb independently ran MiXCR on the PCR reads; one entry per CDR3 protein. The repertoire holds about 980,000 distinct CDR3 sequences, about 26% seen once, with about 28% in the top ten. The rearrangement uses TRBV7-9 and TRBJ2-4; the D is unclear. This receptor was taken from a boy younger than two who had a stem cell transplant for SCID, so the T cells may come from the graft donor. This material consisted of PBMCs, mostly from graft donor cells, taken 360 days after TCRalphabeta/CD19-depleted stem cell transplant. DNA of the CDR3: TGTGCCAGCGGTAGGGAAAACATTCAGTACTTC. As protein: CASGRENIQYF.